The 21 T cell receptor beta chains below come from one sample, sequenced in a study of tumor T cells in aggressive B-cell lymphoma. Using immunoSEQ multiplex PCR, the repertoire was profiled, and TCRdb retains in-frame clones only, with some absent. The sample holds around 6,300 clones, approximately 88% seen once. Sequenced material: tumor tissue. The receptors were gathered from an adult with diffuse large B cell lymphoma. Some clones in this sample may be carry-over from other donors' samples.

J is TRBJ2-7 and V is TRBV28, with TRBD1 as a possible D gene (6 bases). This CDR3 comprises 14 residues. In germline, CDR1 is MDHEN, CDR2 SYDVKM. Trimming left V 10 bases short and J 3 bases short, with 19 bases between. The CDR3 DNA follows: TGTGCCACGTACCTTTCAGGCAGGGGCTACGAGCAGTACTTC. Its translation: CATYLSGRGYEQYF. The full variable domain, completed using reference TRBV28 and TRBJ2-7, is DVKVTQSSRYLVKRTGEKVFLECVQDMDHENMFWYRQDPGLGLRLIYFSYDVKMKEKGDIPEGYSVSREKKERFSLILESASTNQTSMYLCATYLSGRGYEQYFGPGTRLTVT.

A single count supports this clone. The J gene is TRBJ2-7, the V gene TRBV4-3, with D perhaps matching TRBD2 (6 bases). CDR1 is LGHNA and CDR2 is YSLEER in the germline V gene. The CDR3 sequence is 17 residues long. The V gene lost 0 bases and the J gene lost 0 bases, with 15 bases spanning the gap. CDR3 residues: CASSQDVRGTGSYEQYF. CDR3 in DNA: TGCGCCAGCAGCCAAGATGTCCGCGGGACCGGCTCCTACGAGCAGTACTTC.

The gene calls are TRBV6-1 and TRBJ1-5; 8 bases align to TRBD1. The CDR3 is 15 amino acids. V was clipped by 3 bases and J by 10 bases; unmatched bases: 11. CDR1 MNHNS and CDR2 SASEGT come from the germline V gene. The CDR3 reads CASSEGQAHISPQHF. In DNA form, the CDR3 reads TGTGCCAGCAGTGAGGGACAGGCCCATATCAGCCCCCAGCATTTT.

The V call is TRBV18, the J call TRBJ2-7; D remains ambiguous. The CDR3 is 14 residues long. Germline V gene lookup returns CDR1 KGHSH and CDR2 LQKENI. V was pared by 4 bases and J by 3 bases, with 13 bases between. The CDR3 coding sequence is TGTGCCAGCTCACACTCTAGGCCGAACTACGAGCAGTACTTC. As protein: CASSHSRPNYEQYF.

V gene TRBV2 combines with J gene TRBJ2-3, with D possibly being TRBD2 (6 bases). With 4 bases removed from V and 0 bases from J, the gap between germline ends came to 14 bases. The CDR3 totals 16 residues. Germline V CDR1 and CDR2: SNHLY, FYNNEI. Here the CDR3 reads CASSAVLASSTDTQYF. The CDR3 DNA is TGTGCCAGCAGTGCCGTTCTAGCGTCCAGCACAGATACGCAGTATTTT.

This chain joins TRBV23-1 and TRBJ2-7, with D perhaps TRBD1 (6 bases). TRBV23-1 is annotated as an ORF whose role is uncertain. V was pared by 11 bases and J by 2 bases, with 22 bases between. This CDR3 region has 15 residues. The DNA of the CDR3 is TGCGCCCCAAGGTCACCCCTGACAGGAACCTACGAGCAGTACTTC. Its protein product is CAPRSPLTGTYEQYF.

The genes are TRBV9 and TRBJ2-2, with 7 positions matching TRBD2. V dropped 0 bases and J dropped 5; count of bases not matched to a gene: 31. The CDR3 covers 24 residues. Germline values: CDR1 SGDLS, CDR2 YYNGEE. CDR3 nucleotides: TGTGCCAGCAGCGTAGAAGACCCTAGCCCCTATCCCCAGACCCCTGGCGGGGGAACCGGGGAGCTGTTTTTT. Encoded protein: CASSVEDPSPYPQTPGGGTGELFF. Full variable domain (outside the CDR3, taken from reference TRBV9 and TRBJ2-2): DSGVTQTPKHLITATGQRVTLRCSPRSGDLSVYWYQQSLDQGLQFLIQYYNGEERAKGNILERFSAQQFPDLHSELNLSSLELGDSALYFCASSVEDPSPYPQTPGGGTGELFFGEGSRLTVL.

The rearrangement links TRBV6-5 to TRBJ1-4, with D possibly being TRBD1 (6 bases). Germline V gene sequence: CDR1 MNHEY, CDR2 SVGAGI. CDR3 length: 15 residues. V was cut by 0 bases and J by 4 bases, with 9 bases left in between. The CDR3 coding sequence is TGTGCCAGCAGTTACTCGAGGACAGTTAATGAAAAACTGTTTTTT. This encodes CASSYSRTVNEKLFF.

V usage is TRBV7-9 and J usage is TRBJ2-7; maybe TRBD1 (5 bases). Germline loops: CDR1 SEHNR, CDR2 FQNEAQ (reference sequence). V lost 5 bases to trimming and J lost 4 bases, with 9 bases between them. The CDR3 spans 12 residues. The CDR3 loop reads CASSEDRYEQYF. The CDR3 DNA sequence: TGTGCCAGCAGCGAAGACAGATACGAGCAGTACTTC.

The V gene is TRBV18, the J gene TRBJ2-7; TRBD2 aligns across 9 bases. The V gene's germline CDR1 is KGHSH and CDR2 LQKENI. The CDR3 sequence is 14 residues long. With V trimmed by 3 bases and J by 5 bases, 5 bases remained unmatched. CDR3 DNA sequence: TGTGCCAGCTCACCCCGGGTAGCGGGAGACGAGCAGTACTTC. Its translation: CASSPRVAGDEQYF.

The chain joins TRBV11-3 to TRBJ2-5, with unresolved D. The CDR3 runs to 17 residues. Trimming took 5 bases from V and 2 from J, leaving 21 bases between them. CDR1 is SGHNT, CDR2 YENEEA, per germline. CDR3: CASSPPSVGPGQETQYF. DNA for the CDR3: TGTGCCAGCAGCCCCCCTTCTGTCGGTCCGGGTCAAGAGACCCAGTACTTC.

V is TRBV9 and J is TRBJ2-6; 10 bases fit TRBD1. After removal of 4 bases from V and 4 bases from J, the junction contained 14 bases not matched to a gene. Germline assignment: CDR1 SGDLS and CDR2 YYNGEE. The CDR3 is 19 amino acids. The CDR3 is CASSSRQGAPLSGANVLTF. The CDR3 DNA is TGTGCCAGCAGCTCCCGACAGGGGGCGCCCCTTTCCGGGGCCAACGTCCTGACTTTC.

This chain joins TRBV6-1 and TRBJ1-4; 9 nucleotides align to TRBD1. The CDR3 consists of 17 residues. Germline V gene data show CDR1 as MNHNS and CDR2 as SASEGT. Trimming removed 1 base from V and 3 bases from J; junction bases left unmatched: 6. DNA of the CDR3: TGTGCCAGCAGTGAAGTAACAGGGGGCTGGGCTAATGAAAAACTGTTTTTT. This gives the protein CASSEVTGGWANEKLFF.

This clone was picked up a small number of times. The chain is built from TRBV4-3 and TRBJ2-1; TRBD2 matches at 8 bases. The CDR3 extends over 16 amino acids. The V gene end was trimmed by 0 bases and the J gene end by 4 bases; junction bases not matched to a gene: 5. The V gene's germline CDR1 is LGHNA and CDR2 YSLEER. CDR3 region: CASSQERAGVYNEQFF. CDR3 DNA: TGCGCCAGCAGCCAAGAACGAGCGGGGGTATACAATGAGCAGTTCTTC.

The chain couples TRBV29-1 to TRBJ1-5; TRBD1 might be the D (6 bases). This CDR3 has 13 residues. V lost 3 bases and J lost 0, with 6 bases in between. The V gene's germline CDR1 is SQVTM and CDR2 ANQGSEA. CDR3 protein: CSVEGHSNQPQHF. CDR3 DNA sequence: TGCAGCGTTGAGGGACATAGCAATCAGCCCCAGCATTTT.

The gene calls are TRBV4-3 and TRBJ2-5, with TRBD2 matching 9 bases. The last part of the DNA fits TRBJ2-7 better; the J call may be wrong. The germline V gene encodes CDR1 LGHNA and CDR2 YSLEER. The CDR3 has 14 amino acids. The CDR3 DNA is TGCGCCAGCAGCCAACCAGGACTAGCGAGCGAGCAGTACTTC. Translated, it gives CASSQPGLASEQYF.

Points on this clone: The sample has other DNA sequences that encode this CDR3 too. This sequence joins TRBV7-8 and TRBJ2-7, with D hard to call. Trimming removed 5 bases at V and 2 bases at J, with 7 bases between. Germline CDR1 and CDR2: SGHVS and FQNEAQ. CDR3 size: 12 residues. Here the CDR3 DNA reads TGTGCCAGCAGCCAAGCCGCCTACGAGCAGTACTTC. Amino acid sequence: CASSQAAYEQYF.

The rearrangement uses TRBV27 and TRBJ2-1; 7 bases align to TRBD1. The CDR3 has 14 residues. Germline V gene data show CDR1 as MNHEY and CDR2 as SMNVEV (reference sequence). Losses at the gene ends were 3 bases for V and 11 bases for J; bases not matched to a gene: 10. CDR3 in amino acids: CASSFSSTGSQQFF. The DNA for the CDR3 is TGTGCCAGCAGTTTCTCCTCGACAGGGAGTCAGCAGTTCTTC.

The CDR3 spells CASSLFAIPGELFF. For the CDR3, the DNA is TGTGCCAGCAGTTTATTCGCGATTCCCGGGGAGCTGTTTTTT. The chain carries TRBV27 and TRBJ2-2; no definite D call. Trimming cost V 1 base and J 6 bases, with 9 bases left between them. This CDR3 contains 14 residues. The germline gives CDR1 MNHEY, CDR2 SMNVEV (reference sequence).

The chain links TRBV11-1 to TRBJ2-1; 11 bases agree with TRBD2. This CDR3 is built from 17 residues. The V gene end was trimmed by 3 bases and the J gene end by 5 bases; junction bases not matched to a gene: 9. CDR1 and CDR2 (germline): SGHAT, FQDESV (reference sequence). This CDR3 is CASSFRSGGAYHNEQFF. The CDR3 coding sequence is TGTGCCAGCAGCTTTCGTAGCGGGGGGGCCTATCACAATGAGCAGTTCTTC.

This clone came up once. The gene calls are TRBV4-3 and TRBJ1-4, with D unresolved. V lost 4 bases to trimming and J lost 7 bases, with 13 bases between them. There are 14 residues in the CDR3. The V gene's germline CDR1 is LGHNA and CDR2 YSLEER. In nucleotides, the CDR3 is TGCGCCAGCAGCCCTGGGCCAAGCAGTGAAAAACTGTTTTTT. It translates to CASSPGPSSEKLFF.